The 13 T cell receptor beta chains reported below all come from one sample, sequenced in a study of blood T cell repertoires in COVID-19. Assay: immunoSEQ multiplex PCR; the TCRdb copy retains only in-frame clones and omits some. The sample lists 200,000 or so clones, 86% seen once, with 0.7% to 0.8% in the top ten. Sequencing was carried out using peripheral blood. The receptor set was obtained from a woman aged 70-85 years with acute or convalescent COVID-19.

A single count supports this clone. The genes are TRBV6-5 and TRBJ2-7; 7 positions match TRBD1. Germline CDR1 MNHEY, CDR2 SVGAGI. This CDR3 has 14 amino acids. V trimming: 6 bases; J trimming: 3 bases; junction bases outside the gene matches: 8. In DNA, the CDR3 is TGTGCCAGCAGCCTCTCAGGGGGTGACTACGAGCAGTACTTC. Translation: CASSLSGGDYEQYF.

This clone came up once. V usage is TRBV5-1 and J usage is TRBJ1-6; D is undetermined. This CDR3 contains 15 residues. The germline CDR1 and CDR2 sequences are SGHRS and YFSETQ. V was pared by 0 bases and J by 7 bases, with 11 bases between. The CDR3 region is CASSLAGPLNSPLHF. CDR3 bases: TGCGCCAGCAGCTTGGCAGGCCCACTCAATTCACCCCTCCACTTT.

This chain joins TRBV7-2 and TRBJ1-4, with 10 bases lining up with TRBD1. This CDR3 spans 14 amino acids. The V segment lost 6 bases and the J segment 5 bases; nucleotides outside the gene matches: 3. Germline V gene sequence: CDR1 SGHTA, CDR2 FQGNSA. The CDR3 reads CASRSDRGNEKLFF. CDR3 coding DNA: TGTGCCAGCAGATCGGACAGGGGGAATGAAAAACTGTTTTTT.

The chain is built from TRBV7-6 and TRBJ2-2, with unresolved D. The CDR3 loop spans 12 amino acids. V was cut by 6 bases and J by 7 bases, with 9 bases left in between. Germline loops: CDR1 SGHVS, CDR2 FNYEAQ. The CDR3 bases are TGTGCCAGCAGTCTAGTGGTCGGGGAGCTGTTTTTT. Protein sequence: CASSLVVGELFF.

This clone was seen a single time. The DNA of the CDR3 is TGTGCCAGCAGTCAGGTGACAGGGGGTCGCGAGCAGTACTTC. It yields the protein CASSQVTGGREQYF. This sequence joins TRBV6-5 and TRBJ2-7, with TRBD1 matching over 9 bases. The CDR3 totals 14 residues. Looked up from germline, CDR1 is MNHEY and CDR2 is SVGAGI. Germline trimming cut 5 bases from V and 6 bases from J; bases unmatched to any gene: 8.

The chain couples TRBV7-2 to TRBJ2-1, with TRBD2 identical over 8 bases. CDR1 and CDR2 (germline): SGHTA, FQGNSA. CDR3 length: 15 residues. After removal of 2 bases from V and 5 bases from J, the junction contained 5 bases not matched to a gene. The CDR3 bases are TGTGCCAGCAGCTTAAACGGGAGGGTGAACAATGAGCAGTTCTTC. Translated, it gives CASSLNGRVNNEQFF. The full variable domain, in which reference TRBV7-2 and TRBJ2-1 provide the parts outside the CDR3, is GAGVSQSPSNKVTEKGKDVELRCDPISGHTALYWYRQSLGQGLEFLIYFQGNSAPDKSGLPSDRFSAERTGGSVSTLTIQRTQQEDSAVYLCASSLNGRVNNEQFFGPGTRLTVL.

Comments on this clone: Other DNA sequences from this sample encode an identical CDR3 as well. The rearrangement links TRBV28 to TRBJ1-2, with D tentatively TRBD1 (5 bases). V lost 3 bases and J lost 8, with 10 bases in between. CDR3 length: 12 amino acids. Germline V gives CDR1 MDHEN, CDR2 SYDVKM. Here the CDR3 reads CASSFRGNGYTF. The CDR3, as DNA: TGTGCCAGCAGTTTCCGGGGGAACGGCTACACCTTC.

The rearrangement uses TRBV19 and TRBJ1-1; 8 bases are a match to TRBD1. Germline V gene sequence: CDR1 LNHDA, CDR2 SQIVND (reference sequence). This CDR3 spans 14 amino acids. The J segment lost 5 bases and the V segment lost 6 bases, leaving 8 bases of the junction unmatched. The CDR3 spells CASSIDRGSTEAFF. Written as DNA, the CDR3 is TGTGCCAGTAGCATCGACAGGGGTTCGACTGAAGCTTTCTTT.

CDR3 in amino acids: CASSYPKGEQYF. CDR3 nucleotide sequence: TGTGCCAGCAGTTACCCCAAGGGGGAGCAGTACTTC. The V call is TRBV6-6, the J call TRBJ2-7; a possible D gene is TRBD1 (5 bases). The CDR3 length is 12 residues. Germline CDR1 and CDR2: MNHNY and SVGAGI (reference sequence). V was cut by 2 bases and J by 7 bases, with 9 bases left in between.

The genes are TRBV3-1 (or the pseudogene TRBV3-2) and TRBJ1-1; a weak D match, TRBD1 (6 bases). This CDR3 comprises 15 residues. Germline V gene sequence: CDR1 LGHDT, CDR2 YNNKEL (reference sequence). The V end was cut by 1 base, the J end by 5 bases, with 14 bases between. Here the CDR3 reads CASSQVPQGGTEAFF. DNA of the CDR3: TGTGCCAGCAGCCAAGTTCCACAGGGAGGGACTGAAGCTTTCTTT.

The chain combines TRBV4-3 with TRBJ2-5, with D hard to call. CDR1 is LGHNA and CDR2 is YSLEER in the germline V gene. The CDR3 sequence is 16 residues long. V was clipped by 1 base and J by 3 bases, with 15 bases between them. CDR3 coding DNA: TGCGCCAGCAGCCAAGCCTCGTGGGCCGGCAAAGAGACCCAGTACTTC. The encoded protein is CASSQASWAGKETQYF.

This CDR3 is CASSQYSGTLNSPLHF. DNA of the CDR3: TGTGCCAGCAGCCAATATTCGGGGACACTGAATTCACCCCTCCACTTT. The J gene is TRBJ1-6, the V gene TRBV6-2 or TRBV6-3, with D tentatively TRBD1 (6 bases). The CDR3 is 16 residues long. Germline assignment: CDR1 MNHEY and CDR2 SVGEGT. The ends were cut back, 6 bases at V and 7 bases at J, with 19 bases in the middle.

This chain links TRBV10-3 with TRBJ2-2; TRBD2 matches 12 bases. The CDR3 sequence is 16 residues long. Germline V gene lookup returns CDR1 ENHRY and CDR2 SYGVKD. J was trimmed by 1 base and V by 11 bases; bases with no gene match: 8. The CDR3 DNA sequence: TGTGCCTCCCGACTAGCGGGAGAAGGGAACACCGGGGAGCTGTTTTTT. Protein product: CASRLAGEGNTGELFF.